Here is one T cell receptor (beta chain) with its context. Its target is unknown. The same CDR3 also results from other DNA sequences found in this sample. As the sequencing template, cDNA was produced by extracting RNA and reverse transcribing it. Sequencing was performed with immunoSEQ multiplex PCR; in TCRdb, only in-frame clones are kept and a portion is missing. The sample yields 150,000 or so clones, roughly 50% seen once. The source of the sample is a study of CD8+ T cells in alopecia areata. Study-level results: Sharing of TCR sequences between patients (possibly for HLA-related reasons) was less clear than in mice.

Trimming left V 1 base short and J 4 bases short, with 5 bases between. This CDR3 comprises 11 residues. Per germline, CDR1 SQVTM and CDR2 ANQGSEA. V is TRBV29-1 and J is TRBJ2-7, with unresolved D. The source is a human donor with alopecia areata. The sequenced sample consisted of CD4+ T cells sorted from blood. The CDR3: CSVEGAYEQYF. CDR3 nucleotide sequence: TGCAGCGTTGAAGGGGCATACGAGCAGTACTTC.